This note documents a single T cell receptor (beta chain) sequence. The data are from a study of T cell repertoires in cytomegalovirus infection. TCRdb recomputed calls from the reads with MiXCR, one row per CDR3 protein. The repertoire holds around 240,000 distinct CDR3 sequences, with roughly 23% as singletons. Specimen: CD8+ T cells from PBMCs. The sequence was collected from a human donor in good health (CMV status not recorded). Some clones in this sample may be carry-over from other donors' samples.

The CDR3 DNA reads as TGTGCCAGCAGTTTGAACGGGGACCTCACAGATACGCAGTATTTT. The encoded protein is CASSLNGDLTDTQYF. The rearrangement joins TRBV12-3 or TRBV12-4 to TRBJ2-3; D tentatively fits TRBD1 or TRBD2 (5 bases each). Trimming pared 3 bases from V and 2 bases from J, leaving 12 bases between. The CDR3 loop spans 15 amino acids.